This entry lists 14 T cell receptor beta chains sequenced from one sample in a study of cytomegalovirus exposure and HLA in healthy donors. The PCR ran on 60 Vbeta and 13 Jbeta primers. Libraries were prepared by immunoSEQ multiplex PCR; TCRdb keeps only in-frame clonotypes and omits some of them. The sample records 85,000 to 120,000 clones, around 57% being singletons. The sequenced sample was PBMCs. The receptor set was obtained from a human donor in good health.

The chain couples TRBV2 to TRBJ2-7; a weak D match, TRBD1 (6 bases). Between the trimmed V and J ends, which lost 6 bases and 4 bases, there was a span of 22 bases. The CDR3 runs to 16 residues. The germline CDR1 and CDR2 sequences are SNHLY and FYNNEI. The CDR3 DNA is TGTGCCAGCAGAGATGGCAGGGGAATCCAAGGGTACGAGCAGTACTTC. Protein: CASRDGRGIQGYEQYF.

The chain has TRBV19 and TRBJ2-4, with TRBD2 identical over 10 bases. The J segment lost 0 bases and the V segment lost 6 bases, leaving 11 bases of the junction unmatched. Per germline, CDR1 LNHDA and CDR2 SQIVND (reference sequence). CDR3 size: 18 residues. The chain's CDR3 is CASSPGLATQRAKNIQYF. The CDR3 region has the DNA TGTGCCAGTAGCCCGGGACTAGCGACCCAAAGAGCCAAAAACATTCAGTACTTC.

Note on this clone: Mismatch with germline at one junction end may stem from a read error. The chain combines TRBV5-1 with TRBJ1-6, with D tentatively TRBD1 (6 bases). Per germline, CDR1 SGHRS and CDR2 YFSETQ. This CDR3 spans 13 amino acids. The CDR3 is CANSQTGGSPLHF. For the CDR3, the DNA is TGCGCCAACAGCCAGACAGGTGGTTCACCCCTCCACTTT. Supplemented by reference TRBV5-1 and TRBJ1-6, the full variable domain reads KAGVTQTPRYLIKTRGQQVTLSCSPISGHRSVSWYQQTPGQGLQFLFEYFSETQRNKGNFPGRFSGRQFSNSRSEMNVSTLELGDSALYLCANSQTGGSPLHFGNGTRLTVT.

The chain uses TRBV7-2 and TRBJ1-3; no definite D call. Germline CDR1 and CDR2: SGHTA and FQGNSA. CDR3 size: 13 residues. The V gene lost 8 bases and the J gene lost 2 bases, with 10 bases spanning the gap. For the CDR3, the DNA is TGTGCCAGCGCCAGCGAAACTGGAAACACCATATATTTT. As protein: CASASETGNTIYF.

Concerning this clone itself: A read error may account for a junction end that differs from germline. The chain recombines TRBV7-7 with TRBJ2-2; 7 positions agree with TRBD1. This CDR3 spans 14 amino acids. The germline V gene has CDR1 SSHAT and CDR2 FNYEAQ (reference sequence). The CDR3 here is CASSSRTGSGELFF. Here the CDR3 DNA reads TGTGCTAGCAGCTCGCGGACAGGTTCCGGGGAGCTGTTTTTT.

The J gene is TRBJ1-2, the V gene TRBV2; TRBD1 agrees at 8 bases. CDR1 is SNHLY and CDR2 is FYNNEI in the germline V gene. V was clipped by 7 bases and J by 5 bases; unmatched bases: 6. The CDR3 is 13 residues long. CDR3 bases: TGTGCCAGCACAGGGGGCTTAATTTATGGCTACACCTTC. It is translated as CASTGGLIYGYTF.

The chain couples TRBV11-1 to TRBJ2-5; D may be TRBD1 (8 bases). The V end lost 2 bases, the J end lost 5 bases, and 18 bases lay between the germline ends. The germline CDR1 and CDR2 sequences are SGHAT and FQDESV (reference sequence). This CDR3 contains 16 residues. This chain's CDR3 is CASSLSVQGGKETQYF. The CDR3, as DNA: TGTGCCAGCAGCTTATCCGTACAGGGGGGGAAGGAGACCCAGTACTTC.

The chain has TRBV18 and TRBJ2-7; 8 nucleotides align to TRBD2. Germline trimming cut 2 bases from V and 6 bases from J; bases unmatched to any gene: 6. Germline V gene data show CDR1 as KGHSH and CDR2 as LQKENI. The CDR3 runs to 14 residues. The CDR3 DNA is TGTGCCAGCTCACCAACGGGAGGGCCAGGCGAGCAGTACTTC. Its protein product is CASSPTGGPGEQYF.

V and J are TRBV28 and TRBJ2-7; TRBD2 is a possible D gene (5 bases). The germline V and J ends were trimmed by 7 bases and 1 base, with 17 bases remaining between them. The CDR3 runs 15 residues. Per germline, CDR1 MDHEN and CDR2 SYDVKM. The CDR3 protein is CASKGGLAGSYEQYF. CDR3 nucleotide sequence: TGTGCCAGCAAGGGCGGTCTAGCCGGGTCCTACGAGCAGTACTTC. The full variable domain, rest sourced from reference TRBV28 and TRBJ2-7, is DVKVTQSSRYLVKRTGEKVFLECVQDMDHENMFWYRQDPGLGLRLIYFSYDVKMKEKGDIPEGYSVSREKKERFSLILESASTNQTSMYLCASKGGLAGSYEQYFGPGTRLTVT.

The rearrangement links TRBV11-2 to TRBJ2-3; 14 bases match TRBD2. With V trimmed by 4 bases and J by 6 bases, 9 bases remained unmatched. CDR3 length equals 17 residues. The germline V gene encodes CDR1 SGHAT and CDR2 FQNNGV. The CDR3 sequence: CASSSLGLAGADDTQYF. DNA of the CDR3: TGTGCCAGCAGCTCCCTGGGACTAGCGGGAGCGGATGATACGCAGTATTTT. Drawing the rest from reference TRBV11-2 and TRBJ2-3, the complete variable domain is EAGVAQSPRYKIIEKRQSVAFWCNPISGHATLYWYQQILGQGPKLLIQFQNNGVVDDSQLPKDRFSAERLKGVDSTLKIQPAKLEDSAVYLCASSSLGLAGADDTQYFGPGTRLTVL.

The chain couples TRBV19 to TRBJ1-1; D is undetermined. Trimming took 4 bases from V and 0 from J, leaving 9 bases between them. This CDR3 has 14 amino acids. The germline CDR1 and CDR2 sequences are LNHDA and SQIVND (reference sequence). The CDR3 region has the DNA TGTGCCAGTAGTACTCACGGTATGAACACTGAAGCTTTCTTT. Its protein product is CASSTHGMNTEAFF.

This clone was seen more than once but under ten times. CDR3 DNA sequence: TGTGCCAGCAGCTTTTCGACTAGCGGGAGACGCTTAGAGACCCAGTACTTC. This sequence encodes CASSFSTSGRRLETQYF. The chain combines TRBV5-4 with TRBJ2-5; 12 bases line up with TRBD2. Germline CDR1 SGHNT, CDR2 YYREEE (reference sequence). The J segment lost 4 bases and the V segment lost 2 bases, leaving 9 bases of the junction unmatched. CDR3 length: 17 residues.

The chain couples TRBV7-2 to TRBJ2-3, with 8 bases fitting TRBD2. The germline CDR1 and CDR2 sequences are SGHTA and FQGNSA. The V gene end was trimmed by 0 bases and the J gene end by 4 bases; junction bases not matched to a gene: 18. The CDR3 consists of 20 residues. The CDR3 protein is CASSLAAKLAEDFFPDTQYF. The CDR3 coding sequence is TGTGCCAGCAGCTTAGCCGCCAAACTAGCGGAAGACTTCTTCCCAGATACGCAGTATTTT.

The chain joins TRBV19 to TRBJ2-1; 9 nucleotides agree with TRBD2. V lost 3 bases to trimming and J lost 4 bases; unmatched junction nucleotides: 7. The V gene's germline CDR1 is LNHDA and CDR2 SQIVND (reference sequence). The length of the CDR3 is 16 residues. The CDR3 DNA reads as TGTGCCAGTAGTATGGGCCTAGCGGGGATTTACAATGAGCAGTTCTTC. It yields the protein CASSMGLAGIYNEQFF.